Sequencing of this TCR beta chain was carried out in a study of CD8 T cells in ankylosing spondylitis. To note about this clonotype: Its antigen is currently unknown.

The CDR3 covers 15 residues. J lost 2 bases, V lost 3 bases, and 7 bases had no gene match. Germline V gene lookup returns CDR1 LNHDA and CDR2 SQIVND (reference sequence). Overall study findings and caveats: Ankylosing spondylitis blood appeared to carry a characteristic TCR beta motif of several highly homologous variants. Disease-associated clonotypes exhibited CD8+ identity and were relatively infrequent in peripheral blood. Clones tied to disease were said to be significantly enriched in matched ankylosing spondylitis synovial fluid.

Generation of TCR beta libraries employed quantitative 5'-RACE incorporating molecular barcodes. A single record per CDR3 protein comes from TCRdb applying MiXCR to the 5' RACE reads. The profile shows some 350,000 distinct CDR3 sequences, roughly 14% of them singletons. The rearrangement links TRBV19 to TRBJ2-7, with 7 bases identical to TRBD2. The receptor was derived from a male donor with ankylosing spondylitis or in good health (not recorded which). Source material: blood, either unsorted or a sorted T cell fraction (not recorded which). Here the CDR3 DNA reads TGTGCCAGTAGTATGGGCGGGAGTGAGCCCTACGAGCAGTACTTC. Its translation: CASSMGGSEPYEQYF. Full variable domain (rest looked up from reference TRBV19 and TRBJ2-7): DGGITQSPKYLFRKEGQNVTLSCEQNLNHDAMYWYRQDPGQGLRLIYYSQIVNDFQKGDIAEGYSVSREKKESFPLTVTSAQKNPTAFYLCASSMGGSEPYEQYFGPGTRLTVT.